This is a list of T cell receptor beta chains from one sample in a study of blood T cell repertoires in COVID-19. Assay used: immunoSEQ multiplex PCR; TCRdb lists only in-frame clones, some missing. Seen here are some 38,000 clones, approximately 86% observed once, and the top ten hold 15% to 20%. Source material: peripheral blood. The receptors stem from a man between 65 and 79 years old with acute or convalescent COVID-19. Both conserved end residues are part of each CDR3. A D gene is named only where the DNA matches it firmly. A row's size may be missing; if present it is once, few, many or a size class.

cdr3_aa: CASSPRRAGELFF; cdr3_nt: TGTGCCAGCAGCCCCCGGAGGGCCGGGGAGCTGTTTTTT; d_call: .; cdr3_length: 13; v_call: TRBV25-1; j_call: TRBJ2-2; clone_size: .
cdr3_aa: CASSSGAKNIQYF; cdr3_nt: TGTGCCAGCAGCTCCGGGGCCAAAAACATTCAGTACTTC; d_call: .; cdr3_length: 13; v_call: TRBV12-3/TRBV12-4; j_call: TRBJ2-4; clone_size: .
cdr3_aa: CASSIQRDEKLFF; cdr3_nt: TGTGCCAGTAGTATCCAAAGAGATGAAAAACTGTTTTTT; d_call: .; cdr3_length: 13; v_call: TRBV19; j_call: TRBJ1-4; clone_size: .
cdr3_aa: CASSASTGTPRSGANVLTF; cdr3_nt: TGTGCCAGCAGCGCCTCCACCGGGACACCTCGCTCTGGGGCCAACGTCCTGACTTTC; d_call: .; cdr3_length: 19; v_call: TRBV7-2; j_call: TRBJ2-6; clone_size: .
cdr3_aa: CASSPREAGTSLNEQFF; cdr3_nt: TGTGCCAGCAGCCCCCGAGAGGCCGGGACTAGCCTCAATGAGCAGTTCTTC; d_call: TRBD2; cdr3_length: 17; v_call: TRBV7-3; j_call: TRBJ2-1; clone_size: .
cdr3_aa: CASSYPGTGRYTF; cdr3_nt: TGTGCCAGCAGTTACCCCGGGACAGGGCGCTACACCTTC; d_call: TRBD1; cdr3_length: 13; v_call: TRBV6-5; j_call: TRBJ1-2; clone_size: .
cdr3_aa: CASSASGRTDTQYF; cdr3_nt: TGCGCCAGCAGCGCAAGCGGGAGAACAGATACGCAGTATTTT; d_call: TRBD2; cdr3_length: 14; v_call: TRBV5-1; j_call: TRBJ2-3; clone_size: .
cdr3_aa: CASSRAGGPGGEQFF; cdr3_nt: TGCGCCAGCAGCCGGGCGGGAGGGCCAGGAGGTGAGCAGTTCTTC; d_call: TRBD2; cdr3_length: 15; v_call: TRBV4-3; j_call: TRBJ2-1; clone_size: .
cdr3_aa: CASSARQGENYGYTF; cdr3_nt: TGCGCCAGCAGCGCAAGACAGGGAGAGAACTATGGCTACACCTTC; d_call: TRBD1; cdr3_length: 15; v_call: TRBV5-1; j_call: TRBJ1-2; clone_size: once
cdr3_aa: CSVEGGQGDIQYF; cdr3_nt: TGCAGCGTTGAAGGAGGACAGGGGGACATTCAGTACTTC; d_call: TRBD1; cdr3_length: 13; v_call: TRBV29-1; j_call: TRBJ2-4; clone_size: .
cdr3_aa: CASSPDRGLNEKLFF; cdr3_nt: TGTGCCAGCAGCCCAGACAGGGGGCTTAATGAAAAACTGTTTTTT; d_call: TRBD1; cdr3_length: 15; v_call: TRBV5-5; j_call: TRBJ1-4; clone_size: few
cdr3_aa: CASRTTGSDNEKLFF; cdr3_nt: TGTGCCAGCAGGACTACCGGGTCCGATAATGAAAAACTGTTTTTT; d_call: .; cdr3_length: 15; v_call: TRBV21-1; j_call: TRBJ1-4; clone_size: once
cdr3_aa: CASSTIQGNYGYTF; cdr3_nt: TGTGCCAGCAGCACCATACAGGGAAACTATGGCTACACCTTC; d_call: .; cdr3_length: 14; v_call: TRBV11-2; j_call: TRBJ1-2; clone_size: .
cdr3_aa: CASSPIIRQGTTPGELFF; cdr3_nt: TGTGCCAGCAGCCCGATAATTAGACAGGGAACTACTCCCGGGGAGCTGTTTTTT; d_call: TRBD1; cdr3_length: 18; v_call: TRBV28; j_call: TRBJ2-2; clone_size: once
cdr3_aa: CASSPNAGTSAPDTQYF; cdr3_nt: TGTGCCAGCAGCCCGAACGCCGGGACTAGCGCTCCAGATACGCAGTATTTT; d_call: TRBD2; cdr3_length: 17; v_call: TRBV11-2; j_call: TRBJ2-3; clone_size: .
cdr3_aa: CASSFETGRNSPLHF; cdr3_nt: TGTGCCAGCAGTTTTGAGACAGGGCGGAATTCACCCCTCCACTTT; d_call: TRBD1; cdr3_length: 15; v_call: TRBV28; j_call: TRBJ1-6; clone_size: few
cdr3_aa: CASSLGGRIDEQYF; cdr3_nt: TGTGCCAGCAGTTTAGGGGGGAGAATTGACGAGCAGTACTTC; d_call: .; cdr3_length: 14; v_call: TRBV27; j_call: TRBJ2-7; clone_size: .
cdr3_aa: CASSSNLRFRDTEAFF; cdr3_nt: TGTGCCAGCAGTTCGAACTTGCGTTTTCGGGACACTGAAGCTTTCTTT; d_call: .; cdr3_length: 16; v_call: TRBV27; j_call: TRBJ1-1; clone_size: .
cdr3_aa: CASSSLGQGANIQYF; cdr3_nt: TGTGCCAGCAGCTCCCTTGGACAGGGGGCAAACATTCAGTACTTC; d_call: TRBD1; cdr3_length: 15; v_call: TRBV28; j_call: TRBJ2-4; clone_size: .
cdr3_aa: CASSIRRGGTDTQYF; cdr3_nt: TGTGCCAGTAGTATTCGTCGAGGCGGCACAGATACGCAGTATTTT; d_call: .; cdr3_length: 15; v_call: TRBV19; j_call: TRBJ2-3; clone_size: once
cdr3_aa: CASNSGSGYTF; cdr3_nt: TGTGCCAGCAACTCGGGGAGCGGCTACACCTTC; d_call: .; cdr3_length: 11; v_call: TRBV5-4; j_call: TRBJ1-2; clone_size: .
cdr3_aa: CASRTSGSTDTQYF; cdr3_nt: TGCGCCAGCAGGACTAGCGGGAGTACAGATACGCAGTATTTT; d_call: TRBD2; cdr3_length: 14; v_call: TRBV10-1; j_call: TRBJ2-3; clone_size: .
cdr3_aa: CASSVTGSYGYTF; cdr3_nt: TGTGCCAGCAGTGTGACAGGGAGCTATGGCTACACCTTC; d_call: TRBD1; cdr3_length: 13; v_call: TRBV6-2/TRBV6-3; j_call: TRBJ1-2; clone_size: .
cdr3_aa: CATSDLRGQNTGELFF; cdr3_nt: TGTGCCACCAGTGATTTGAGGGGGCAGAACACCGGGGAGCTGTTTTTT; d_call: TRBD1; cdr3_length: 16; v_call: TRBV24-1; j_call: TRBJ2-2; clone_size: .
cdr3_aa: CSAVRASGYTGELFF; cdr3_nt: TGCAGCGCCGTACGGGCTAGCGGATACACCGGGGAGCTGTTTTTT; d_call: TRBD2; cdr3_length: 15; v_call: TRBV29-1; j_call: TRBJ2-2; clone_size: .
cdr3_aa: CASSIGGTGHFDEQFF; cdr3_nt: TGTGCCAGTAGTATAGGGGGGACAGGTCATTTCGATGAGCAGTTCTTC; d_call: TRBD1; cdr3_length: 16; v_call: TRBV19; j_call: TRBJ2-1; clone_size: .
cdr3_aa: CASSPGSAGGSNQPQHF; cdr3_nt: TGTGCCAGCAGCCCCGGTTCCGCGGGGGGCAGCAATCAGCCCCAGCATTTT; d_call: .; cdr3_length: 17; v_call: TRBV7-9; j_call: TRBJ1-5; clone_size: once
cdr3_aa: CASSHGGTGGNSEAFF; cdr3_nt: TGCGCCAGCAGTCACGGCGGGACAGGGGGGAACAGTGAAGCTTTCTTT; d_call: TRBD1; cdr3_length: 16; v_call: TRBV23-1; j_call: TRBJ1-1; clone_size: once
cdr3_aa: CASQTSGMTYEQYF; cdr3_nt: TGTGCCAGCCAGACTAGCGGGATGACCTACGAGCAGTACTTC; d_call: TRBD2; cdr3_length: 14; v_call: TRBV2; j_call: TRBJ2-7; clone_size: .
cdr3_aa: CASSYRTSGDPSTDTQYF; cdr3_nt: TGTGCCAGCAGCTATCGGACTAGCGGGGACCCTAGCACAGATACGCAGTATTTT; d_call: TRBD2; cdr3_length: 18; v_call: TRBV7-9; j_call: TRBJ2-3; clone_size: .
cdr3_aa: CASSLSSGSPYNEQFF; cdr3_nt: TGCGCCAGCAGCTTGAGTAGCGGGAGCCCCTACAATGAGCAGTTCTTC; d_call: TRBD2; cdr3_length: 16; v_call: TRBV5-1; j_call: TRBJ2-1; clone_size: .
cdr3_aa: CASSPKGTGGTGELFF; cdr3_nt: TGTGCCAGCTCACCAAAGGGGACAGGGGGCACCGGGGAGCTGTTTTTT; d_call: TRBD1; cdr3_length: 16; v_call: TRBV18; j_call: TRBJ2-2; clone_size: .
cdr3_aa: CASSVAVTGELFF; cdr3_nt: TGTGCCAGCAGCGTGGCAGTCACCGGGGAGCTGTTTTTT; d_call: .; cdr3_length: 13; v_call: TRBV9; j_call: TRBJ2-2; clone_size: once
cdr3_aa: CASREQGSNYGYTF; cdr3_nt: TGCGCCAGCAGGGAACAGGGTTCGAACTATGGCTACACCTTC; d_call: .; cdr3_length: 14; v_call: TRBV5-1; j_call: TRBJ1-2; clone_size: .
cdr3_aa: CASSLAETGFTEAFF; cdr3_nt: TGTGCCAGCAGCTTAGCTGAGACAGGGTTCACTGAAGCTTTCTTT; d_call: TRBD1; cdr3_length: 15; v_call: TRBV7-6; j_call: TRBJ1-1; clone_size: .
cdr3_aa: CASSFGPQGWVTDTQYF; cdr3_nt: TGTGCCAGCAGTTTTGGCCCACAGGGTTGGGTCACAGATACGCAGTATTTT; d_call: .; cdr3_length: 17; v_call: TRBV27; j_call: TRBJ2-3; clone_size: few
cdr3_aa: CASSVGGVAGPRDEQFF; cdr3_nt: TGTGCCAGCAGCGTAGGCGGGGTAGCGGGACCCCGGGATGAGCAGTTCTTC; d_call: TRBD2; cdr3_length: 17; v_call: TRBV9; j_call: TRBJ2-1; clone_size: .
cdr3_aa: CASSQSHRDSGANVLTF; cdr3_nt: TGCGCCAGCAGTCAATCCCACAGGGACTCTGGGGCCAACGTCCTGACTTTC; d_call: .; cdr3_length: 17; v_call: TRBV23-1; j_call: TRBJ2-6; clone_size: .
cdr3_aa: CASSVSENTEAFF; cdr3_nt: TGTGCCAGCAGTGTATCAGAGAACACTGAAGCTTTCTTT; d_call: .; cdr3_length: 13; v_call: TRBV2; j_call: TRBJ1-1; clone_size: .
cdr3_aa: CATSRGASGNSPRWFADTQYF; cdr3_nt: TGTGCCACCAGCAGAGGAGCTAGCGGGAACTCGCCGCGGTGGTTCGCAGATACGCAGTATTTT; d_call: TRBD2; cdr3_length: 21; v_call: TRBV15; j_call: TRBJ2-3; clone_size: .
cdr3_aa: CASTGATEAFF; cdr3_nt: TGTGCCAGTACAGGGGCTACTGAAGCTTTCTTT; d_call: .; cdr3_length: 11; v_call: TRBV19; j_call: TRBJ1-1; clone_size: .
cdr3_aa: CAISPPGGQPQHF; cdr3_nt: TGTGCCATTTCTCCCCCGGGGGGTCAGCCCCAGCATTTT; d_call: .; cdr3_length: 13; v_call: TRBV19; j_call: TRBJ1-5; clone_size: .
cdr3_aa: CASRQGRNTGELFF; cdr3_nt: TGTGCCAGCCGACAGGGTCGGAACACCGGGGAGCTGTTTTTT; d_call: TRBD1; cdr3_length: 14; v_call: TRBV27; j_call: TRBJ2-2; clone_size: once
cdr3_aa: CASNREASTDTQYF; cdr3_nt: TGTGCCAGCAATCGGGAGGCGAGCACAGATACGCAGTATTTT; d_call: TRBD2; cdr3_length: 14; v_call: TRBV2; j_call: TRBJ2-3; clone_size: .
cdr3_aa: CATSEQGLAGTNEQFF; cdr3_nt: TGTGCCACCAGTGAGCAGGGACTAGCGGGAACCAATGAGCAGTTCTTC; d_call: TRBD2; cdr3_length: 16; v_call: TRBV24-1; j_call: TRBJ2-1; clone_size: .
cdr3_aa: CASSPRASGAPSPLHF; cdr3_nt: TGTGCCAGTAGTCCTAGAGCAAGCGGGGCGCCTTCACCCCTCCACTTT; d_call: .; cdr3_length: 16; v_call: TRBV19; j_call: TRBJ1-6; clone_size: once
cdr3_aa: CASSLSGVSNQPQHF; cdr3_nt: TGTGCCAGCAGTTTATCGGGGGTCAGCAATCAGCCCCAGCATTTT; d_call: .; cdr3_length: 15; v_call: TRBV28; j_call: TRBJ1-5; clone_size: few
cdr3_aa: CAISEPTYQEGGAFF; cdr3_nt: TGTGCCATCAGTGAGCCGACTTATCAGGAGGGAGGTGCTTTCTTT; d_call: .; cdr3_length: 15; v_call: TRBV10-3; j_call: TRBJ1-1; clone_size: .
cdr3_aa: CASTKGQGPYEQYF; cdr3_nt: TGTGCCAGCACGAAGGGACAGGGGCCCTACGAGCAGTACTTC; d_call: TRBD1; cdr3_length: 14; v_call: TRBV9; j_call: TRBJ2-7; clone_size: once
cdr3_aa: CASSPGTGGNTIYF; cdr3_nt: TGCGCCAGCAGCCCCGGGACAGGGGGAAACACCATATATTTT; d_call: TRBD1; cdr3_length: 14; v_call: TRBV5-1; j_call: TRBJ1-3; clone_size: .
cdr3_aa: CASSLIPGESGLGAFF; cdr3_nt: TGTGCCAGCAGCTTAATCCCAGGCGAAAGCGGGCTCGGAGCTTTCTTT; d_call: .; cdr3_length: 16; v_call: TRBV7-2; j_call: TRBJ1-1; clone_size: .
cdr3_aa: CASSQVQTSGKFNEQYF; cdr3_nt: TGTGCCAGCAGCCAAGTCCAGACTAGCGGGAAATTTAACGAGCAGTACTTC; d_call: TRBD2; cdr3_length: 17; v_call: TRBV4-2; j_call: TRBJ2-7; clone_size: .
cdr3_aa: CAISPGTWNTEAFF; cdr3_nt: TGTGCCATCAGTCCCGGGACTTGGAACACTGAAGCTTTCTTT; d_call: .; cdr3_length: 14; v_call: TRBV10-3; j_call: TRBJ1-1; clone_size: .